This record covers a single T cell receptor beta chain. The data were taken from a study of blood T cell repertoires in COVID-19. Study-level information: Sites across the United States, Italy and Spain contributed samples from acute and convalescent COVID-19. PBMCs, B-cell-depleted T cells, or T cells provided the cDNA or gDNA that made up the material.

In the study's own analysis: Amplification of reference gene primers was used by the study to estimate nucleated cell counts. Method: immunoSEQ multiplex PCR; TCRdb's copy keeps in-frame clones and lacks some. Clone size and V and J calls were adopted from that table, with D and trimming inferred from the DNA. The sample records 150,000 to 200,000 clones, 70% to 90% being singletons. Trimming removed 4 bases from V and 7 bases from J; junction bases left unmatched: 11. The CDR3 totals 15 residues. CDR1 and CDR2 from the germline V gene are SQVTM and ANQGSEA. Sample: peripheral blood. This TCR was recovered from a man aged 35 to 55 who had recovered from COVID-19. This chain joins TRBV29-1 and TRBJ2-7; 12 bases match TRBD2. For the CDR3, the DNA is TGCAGCGTTGGGGAGCGACTAGCGGGAGTGGGGGAGCAGTACTTC. Translated: CSVGERLAGVGEQYF.